The 14 T cell receptor beta chains below were found in one sample sequenced in a study of early T cells in non-severe SARS-CoV-2 infection. Each CDR3 protein is one row after TCRdb ran MiXCR on the 5' RACE reads. The table lists roughly 31,000 distinct CDR3 sequences, roughly 5% of them singletons. Sequencing was carried out using whole blood. Source of these receptors: an adult who was a healthcare worker with PCR-confirmed SARS-CoV-2 infection or an uninfected control (not recorded which).

The sample holds many counts of this clonotype. V and J are TRBV12-3 or TRBV12-4 and TRBJ1-6; D unresolved. The CDR3 loop spans 13 amino acids. Trimming took off 2 bases at V and 8 bases at J, with 7 bases between the two ends. The CDR3 protein is CASSLLHDSPLHF. Here the CDR3 DNA reads TGTGCCAGCAGTTTACTCCACGATTCACCCCTCCACTTT.

This clonotype was seen only a few times. The genes are TRBV3-2 and TRBJ1-1; no check of the table's D call, TRBD1, against the DNA was made. TRBV3-2 is termed a pseudogene. There are 15 residues in the CDR3. The DNA of the CDR3 is TGTGCCAGCAGCCAAGTCCCCGGCGGGAACACTGAAGCTTTCTTT. Protein sequence: CASSQVPGGNTEAFF.

This clonotype was observed many times. The chain carries TRBV5-6 and TRBJ2-5, with D perhaps matching TRBD1 (6 bases). The CDR3 is 14 residues long. Germline V gene lookup returns CDR1 SGHDT and CDR2 YYEEEE. Trimming cost V 1 base and J 4 bases, with 11 bases left between them. The CDR3 DNA is TGTGCCAGCAGCTTGCCAGGGGCCCTAGAGACCCAGTACTTC. It encodes CASSLPGALETQYF.

This clonotype came up many times. The chain is built from TRBV12-3 or TRBV12-4 and TRBJ2-7; TRBD1 aligns across 7 bases. This CDR3 comprises 13 residues. Unmatched junction bases numbered 6, after V lost 4 bases and J lost 6 bases. CDR3 in amino acids: CASSWGQTAEQYF. DNA for the CDR3: TGTGCCAGCAGTTGGGGACAGACCGCCGAGCAGTACTTC.

The chain joins TRBV2 to TRBJ2-1; 12 bases align to TRBD2. The CDR3 length is 15 residues. Trimming took 6 bases from V and 3 from J; bases not matched to a gene: 3. CDR1 is SNHLY and CDR2 is FYNNEI in the germline V gene. CDR3 in DNA: TGTGCCAGCAGCCGGACTAGCGGGGACTACAATGAGCAGTTCTTC. Translation gives CASSRTSGDYNEQFF.

This clonotype was recorded at least ten times. This sequence joins TRBV19 and TRBJ1-1; D unclear. V was trimmed by 3 bases and J by 1 base, leaving 6 bases between them. This CDR3 has 13 residues. CDR1 and CDR2 from the germline V gene are LNHDA and SQIVND (reference sequence). The CDR3 reads CASSIYANTEAFF. The CDR3 bases are TGTGCCAGTAGTATTTACGCGAACACTGAAGCTTTCTTT. Based on the CDR3 plus reference TRBV19 and TRBJ1-1, the full variable domain is DGGITQSPKYLFRKEGQNVTLSCEQNLNHDAMYWYRQDPGQGLRLIYYSQIVNDFQKGDIAEGYSVSREKKESFPLTVTSAQKNPTAFYLCASSIYANTEAFFGQGTRLTVV.

This clonotype came up a few times. This chain joins TRBV20-1 and TRBJ2-6; D is possibly TRBD1 (5 bases). This CDR3 contains 17 residues. V dropped 0 bases and J dropped 4 bases, with 16 bases sitting between them. The germline V gene has CDR1 DFQATT and CDR2 SNEGSKA (reference sequence). In DNA form, the CDR3 reads TGCAGTGCTAGAGACCTTTTACAGGCCGACGGGGCCAACGTCCTGACTTTC. Protein: CSARDLLQADGANVLTF.

The chain employs TRBV7-2 and TRBJ2-7; D is unresolved. V was clipped by 1 base and J by 6 bases, with 7 bases between them. Germline V gives CDR1 SGHTA, CDR2 FQGNSA. The CDR3 has 12 residues. CDR3 protein: CASSLEVGEQYF. CDR3 nucleotide sequence: TGTGCCAGCAGCTTAGAGGTGGGCGAGCAGTACTTC.

This clonotype was counted at least ten times. The rearrangement links TRBV5-1 to TRBJ2-7; 11 bases are a match to TRBD2. With 4 bases clipped from V and 0 bases from J, the junction kept 9 bases outside the gene matches. Germline V CDR1 and CDR2: SGHRS, YFSETQ. The CDR3 has 17 residues. The CDR3 DNA follows: TGCGCCAGCAGCATCCGTTCTAGCGGGAGGACCTCCTACGAGCAGTACTTC. Encoded protein: CASSIRSSGRTSYEQYF.

This clonotype was picked up many times. DNA of the CDR3: TGTGCCAGCAGTGAGGGACAGGGGGCAGATACGCAGTATTTT. This codes for CASSEGQGADTQYF. This chain joins TRBV6-4 and TRBJ2-3, with TRBD1 matching over 11 bases. With V trimmed by 3 bases and J by 4 bases, 0 bases remained unmatched. The CDR3 sequence is 14 residues long. Looked up from germline, CDR1 is MRHNA and CDR2 is SNTAGT.

Comments on this clonotype: This may be a read error: a much more frequent sequence differs by one nucleotide. The rearrangement uses TRBV10-3 and TRBJ1-1, with TRBD1 identical over 8 bases. This CDR3 spans 14 amino acids. Germline V lookup: CDR1 ENHRY, CDR2 SYGVKD. This CDR3 reads CTISAGGRNTEAFF. The CDR3 DNA reads TGTACCATCAGTGCAGGGGGCCGGAACACTGAAGCTTTCTTT.

This clonotype has at least ten counts. This sequence joins TRBV3-1 and TRBJ2-1; TRBD1 matches 7 bases. The J segment lost 13 bases and the V segment lost 10 bases, leaving 13 bases of the junction unmatched. CDR3 length: 12 amino acids. Per the germline V gene, CDR1 is LGHDT and CDR2 is YNNKEL (reference sequence). The CDR3, as DNA: TGTGCCACTAACGAACCGGGACAGAGACAGTTCTTC. Protein sequence: CATNEPGQRQFF.

This clonotype came up many times. V usage is TRBV25-1 and J usage is TRBJ2-7; 9 bases match TRBD2. The CDR3 sequence is 14 residues long. V lost 8 bases, J lost 5 bases, and 10 bases stayed unmatched. Germline V gene lookup returns CDR1 MGHDK and CDR2 SYGVNS. CDR3 in amino acids: CASGVAGARNEQYF. The DNA for the CDR3 is TGTGCCAGCGGGGTAGCGGGGGCTCGGAACGAGCAGTACTTC.

The chain couples TRBV3-1 to TRBJ2-1; possible D gene TRBD1, 5 bases. The CDR3 spans 16 residues. V lost 0 bases to trimming and J lost 6 bases, with 15 bases between them. Germline loops: CDR1 LGHDT, CDR2 YNNKEL (reference sequence). CDR3 region: CASSQEVRRGSNEQFF. The CDR3 bases are TGTGCCAGCAGCCAAGAAGTGCGAAGGGGATCCAATGAGCAGTTCTTC.